This TCR beta chain was retrieved from a study of cytomegalovirus exposure and HLA in healthy donors. Regarding donors, all were healthy bone marrow donors. This clone was observed a handful of times. Its antigen remains unidentified. Germline values: CDR1 MGHRA, CDR2 YSYEKL. Trimming left V 0 bases short and J 3 bases short, with 6 bases between. This CDR3 contains 15 residues. Vbeta (60) and Jbeta (13) primers were used in the PCR. Assay: immunoSEQ multiplex PCR; the TCRdb copy retains only in-frame clones and omits some. The table has under 200,000 clones, 60% to 85% seen once. Findings and caveats of the study: A later analysis found TCR association rates differed by HLA locus, highest for DRB1 and lowest for HLA-C. A missense DCLRE1C variant was associated with V- and J-gene trimming of TCR beta chains in a later analysis, and an independent cohort replicated the association.

The chain carries TRBV4-1 and TRBJ2-6; TRBD1 might be the D (6 bases). The specimen was PBMCs. This TCR derives from a male donor in good health and CMV-seropositive. DNA of the CDR3: TGCGCCAGCAGCCAAGACAGGGGTGGGGCCAACGTCCTGACTTTC. This gives the protein CASSQDRGGANVLTF.